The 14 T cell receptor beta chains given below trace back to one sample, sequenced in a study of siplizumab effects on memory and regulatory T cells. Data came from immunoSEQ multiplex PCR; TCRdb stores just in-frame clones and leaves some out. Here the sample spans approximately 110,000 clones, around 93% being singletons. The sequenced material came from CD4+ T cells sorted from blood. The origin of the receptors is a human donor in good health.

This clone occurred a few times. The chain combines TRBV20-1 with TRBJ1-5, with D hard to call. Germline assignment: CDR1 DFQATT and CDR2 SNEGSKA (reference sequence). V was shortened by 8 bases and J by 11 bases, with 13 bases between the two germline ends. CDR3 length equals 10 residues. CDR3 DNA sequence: TGCAGTTCTTCTGTGTCAGCCCAGCATTTT. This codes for CSSSVSAQHF.

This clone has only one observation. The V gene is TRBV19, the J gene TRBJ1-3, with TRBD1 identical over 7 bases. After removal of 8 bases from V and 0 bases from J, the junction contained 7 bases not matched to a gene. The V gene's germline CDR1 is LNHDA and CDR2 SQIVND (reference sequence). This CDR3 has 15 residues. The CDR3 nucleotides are TGTGCCAGTGTGGACAGGCTGGTCTCTGGAAACACCATATATTTT. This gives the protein CASVDRLVSGNTIYF.

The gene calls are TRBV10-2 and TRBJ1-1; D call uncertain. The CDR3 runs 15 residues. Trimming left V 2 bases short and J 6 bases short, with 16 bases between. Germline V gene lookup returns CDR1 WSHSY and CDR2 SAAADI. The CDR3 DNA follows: TGCGCCAGCAGTGAGCCCTGGACCGAGAGGGCTGAAGCTTTCTTT. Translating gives CASSEPWTERAEAFF.

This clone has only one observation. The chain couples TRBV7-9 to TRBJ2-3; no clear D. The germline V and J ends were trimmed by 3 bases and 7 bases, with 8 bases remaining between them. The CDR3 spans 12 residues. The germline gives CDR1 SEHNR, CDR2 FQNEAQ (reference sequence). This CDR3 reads CASSFTQYTQYF. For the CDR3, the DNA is TGTGCCAGCAGCTTTACACAGTATACGCAGTATTTT. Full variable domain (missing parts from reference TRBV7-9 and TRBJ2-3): DTGVSQNPRHKITKRGQNVTFRCDPISEHNRLYWYRQTLGQGPEFLTYFQNEAQLEKSRLLSDRFSAERPKGSFSTLEIQRTEQGDSAMYLCASSFTQYTQYFGPGTRLTVL.

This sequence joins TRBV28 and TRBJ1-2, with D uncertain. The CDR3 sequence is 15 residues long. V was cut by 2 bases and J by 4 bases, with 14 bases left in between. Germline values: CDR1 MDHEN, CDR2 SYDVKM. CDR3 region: CASSLVPSDGYGYTF. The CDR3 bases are TGTGCCAGCAGTTTAGTTCCCTCAGACGGCTATGGCTACACCTTC.

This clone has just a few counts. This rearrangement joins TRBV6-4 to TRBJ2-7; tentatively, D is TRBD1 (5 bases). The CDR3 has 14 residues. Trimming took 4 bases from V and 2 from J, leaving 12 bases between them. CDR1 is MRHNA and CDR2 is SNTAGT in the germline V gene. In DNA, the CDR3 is TGTGCCAGCAGTGGCCAGGGCAGTACCTACGAGCAGTACTTC. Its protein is CASSGQGSTYEQYF.

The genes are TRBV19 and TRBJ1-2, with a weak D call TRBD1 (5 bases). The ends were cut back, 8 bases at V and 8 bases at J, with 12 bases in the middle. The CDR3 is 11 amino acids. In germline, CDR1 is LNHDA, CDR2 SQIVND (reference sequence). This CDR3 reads CASWDRGGYTF. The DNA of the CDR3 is TGTGCCAGTTGGGATCGGGGCGGCTACACCTTC.

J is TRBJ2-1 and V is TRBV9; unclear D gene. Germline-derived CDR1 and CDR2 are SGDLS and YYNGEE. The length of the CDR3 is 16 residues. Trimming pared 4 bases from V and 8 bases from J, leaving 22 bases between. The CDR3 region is CASSPGVGLPADEQFF. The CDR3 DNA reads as TGTGCCAGCAGCCCAGGAGTGGGTCTCCCCGCTGATGAGCAGTTCTTC.

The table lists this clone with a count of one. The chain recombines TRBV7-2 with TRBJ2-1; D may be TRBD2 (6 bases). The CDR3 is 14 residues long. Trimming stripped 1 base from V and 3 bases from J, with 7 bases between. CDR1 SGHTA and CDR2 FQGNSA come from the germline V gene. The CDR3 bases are TGTGCCAGCAGCTTAGGCGGGGTCTACAATGAGCAGTTCTTC. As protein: CASSLGGVYNEQFF.

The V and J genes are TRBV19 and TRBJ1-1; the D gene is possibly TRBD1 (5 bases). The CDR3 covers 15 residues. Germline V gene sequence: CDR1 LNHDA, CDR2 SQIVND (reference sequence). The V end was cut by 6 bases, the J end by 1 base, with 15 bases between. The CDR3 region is CASRGGQVPNTEAFF. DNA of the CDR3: TGTGCCAGTAGGGGGGGTCAGGTCCCGAACACTGAAGCTTTCTTT. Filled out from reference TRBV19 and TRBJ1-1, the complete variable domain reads DGGITQSPKYLFRKEGQNVTLSCEQNLNHDAMYWYRQDPGQGLRLIYYSQIVNDFQKGDIAEGYSVSREKKESFPLTVTSAQKNPTAFYLCASRGGQVPNTEAFFGQGTRLTVV.

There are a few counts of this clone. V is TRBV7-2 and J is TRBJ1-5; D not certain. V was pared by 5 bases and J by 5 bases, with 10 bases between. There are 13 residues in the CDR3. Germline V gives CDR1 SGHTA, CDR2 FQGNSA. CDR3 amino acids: CASSLGVDQPQHF. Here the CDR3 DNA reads TGTGCCAGCAGCCTCGGTGTAGATCAGCCCCAGCATTTT. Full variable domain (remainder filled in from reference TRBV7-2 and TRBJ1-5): GAGVSQSPSNKVTEKGKDVELRCDPISGHTALYWYRQSLGQGLEFLIYFQGNSAPDKSGLPSDRFSAERTGGSVSTLTIQRTQQEDSAVYLCASSLGVDQPQHFGDGTRLSIL.

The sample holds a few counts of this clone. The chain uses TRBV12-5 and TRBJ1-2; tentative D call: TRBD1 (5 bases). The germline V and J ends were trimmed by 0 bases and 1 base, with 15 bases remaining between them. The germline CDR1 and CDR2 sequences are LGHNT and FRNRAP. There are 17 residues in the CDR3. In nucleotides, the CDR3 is TGTGCTAGTGGTTTGGTACCCCCGGGGGGGTTTAACTATGGCTACACCTTC. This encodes CASGLVPPGGFNYGYTF.

The CDR3 bases are TGTGCCAGCAGCCCTGACGGCAACACCGGGGAGCTGTTTTTT. Residues: CASSPDGNTGELFF. The chain uses TRBV11-2 and TRBJ2-2; D is uncertain. Trimming removed 5 bases from V and 2 bases from J, with 9 bases in between. CDR3 length equals 14 residues. Germline V CDR1 and CDR2: SGHAT, FQNNGV.

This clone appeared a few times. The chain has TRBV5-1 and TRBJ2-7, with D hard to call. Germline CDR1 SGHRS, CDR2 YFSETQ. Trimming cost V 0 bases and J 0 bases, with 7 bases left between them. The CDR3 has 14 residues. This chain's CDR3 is CASSLDWSSYEQYF. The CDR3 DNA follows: TGCGCCAGCAGCTTGGACTGGAGCTCCTACGAGCAGTACTTC.